This is a list of T cell receptor beta chains from one sample in a study of blood T cell repertoires in COVID-19. Clones were read by immunoSEQ multiplex PCR, and TCRdb kept only the in-frame ones, dropping some. The sample carries about 220,000 clones, around four fifths recorded once. The sample was peripheral blood. These receptors were obtained from a woman in her 70s with COVID-19, enrolled during active disease. Both conserved end residues are part of each CDR3. The order of the fields is clone size, D gene, V gene, J gene, CDR3 protein, CDR3 DNA. The D gene is left open where the match is weak. Clone size is given for some rows only: seen once, a few or many times, or a class if the clone is expanded.

>NA|TRBD1|TRBV24-1|TRBJ2-6
CATSEATGRPGANVLTF
TGTGCCACCAGTGAGGCGACAGGGCGGCCTGGGGCCAACGTCCTGACTTTC
>NA|NA|TRBV19|TRBJ1-5
CASSIDIRVQPQHF
TGTGCCAGTAGTATAGATATCAGGGTACAGCCCCAGCATTTT
>NA|TRBD1|TRBV30|TRBJ1-1
CAAHRGLFGNTEAFF
TGTGCCGCACACAGGGGACTTTTCGGGAACACTGAAGCTTTCTTT
>NA|NA|TRBV5-1|TRBJ1-2
CASSPSGGKANYGYTF
TGCGCCAGCAGCCCTTCGGGCGGGAAGGCTAACTATGGCTACACCTTC
>NA|NA|TRBV7-2|TRBJ1-1
CASSSGSGGSTEAFF
TGTGCCAGCAGCTCCGGGTCGGGGGGGAGCACTGAAGCTTTCTTT
>NA|TRBD1|TRBV9|TRBJ1-6
CASSPGQGSPTNSPLHF
TGTGCCAGCAGCCCGGGACAGGGGTCCCCAACTAATTCACCCCTCCACTTT
>once|TRBD2|TRBV7-2|TRBJ2-3
CASSPSGRERADTQYF
TGTGCCAGCAGCCCCAGCGGGCGGGAGCGCGCAGATACGCAGTATTTT
>NA|NA|TRBV5-6|TRBJ2-1
CASSSIDLAVSGNEQFF
TGTGCCAGCAGCTCAATCGACTTGGCCGTCTCGGGCAATGAGCAGTTCTTC
>few|TRBD1|TRBV4-2|TRBJ1-4
CASSQEGTTGTNEKLFF
TGTGCCAGCAGCCAAGAGGGTACGACAGGGACTAATGAAAAACTGTTTTTT
>NA|NA|TRBV3-1/TRBV3-2|TRBJ1-4
CASSQDLATGATTNEKLFF
TGTGCCAGCAGCCAAGATCTTGCGACAGGCGCAACAACTAATGAAAAACTGTTTTTT
>NA|NA|TRBV28|TRBJ1-2
CATNTGTRGYYAGYTF
TGTGCCACCAATACCGGTACAAGGGGGTACTATGCTGGCTACACCTTC
>NA|TRBD2|TRBV19|TRBJ2-5
CASSFGGSWETQYF
TGTGCCAGTAGTTTTGGCGGGAGCTGGGAGACCCAGTACTTC
>NA|TRBD2|TRBV7-2|TRBJ2-3
CASSLSGKSGDTQYF
TGTGCCAGCAGCTTAAGCGGGAAATCGGGAGATACGCAGTATTTT
>NA|NA|TRBV2|TRBJ1-5
CASSDTYRDNQPQHF
TGTGCCAGCAGTGACACCTACAGGGACAATCAGCCCCAGCATTTT
>once|NA|TRBV10-2|TRBJ1-3
CASSDAPGNTIYF
TGCGCCAGCAGTGACGCGCCTGGAAACACCATATATTTT
>few|NA|TRBV7-2|TRBJ2-3
CASSLVQSRDTQYF
TGTGCCAGCAGCTTAGTGCAGTCTAGAGATACGCAGTATTTT
>NA|NA|TRBV3-1/TRBV3-2|TRBJ2-7
CASSQAGGMGYEQYF
TGTGCCAGCAGCCAGGCTGGCGGGATGGGGTACGAGCAGTACTTC
>NA|TRBD1|TRBV28|TRBJ1-4
CASRMTGGVEKLFF
TGTGCCAGCAGAATGACAGGGGGGGTTGAAAAACTGTTTTTT
>NA|NA|TRBV6-2/TRBV6-3|TRBJ2-2
CASSSPRRGGNTGELFF
TGTGCCAGCAGTTCACCCCGGCGGGGAGGGAACACCGGGGAGCTGTTTTTT
>NA|NA|TRBV3-1/TRBV3-2|TRBJ1-1
CASSQDKTVMNTEAFF
TGTGCCAGCAGCCAAGATAAAACAGTTATGAACACTGAAGCTTTCTTT
>NA|TRBD1|TRBV5-8|TRBJ2-7
CASNRDRAGYEQYF
TGTGCCAGCAACCGGGACAGGGCAGGCTACGAGCAGTACTTC
>NA|NA|TRBV5-1|TRBJ2-2
CASSSTTVRTGELFF
TGCGCCAGCAGCTCGACCACCGTGAGGACCGGGGAGCTGTTTTTT
>NA|NA|TRBV5-1|TRBJ2-1
CASRPSLKGEQFF
TGCGCCAGCAGGCCTTCCCTTAAGGGGGAGCAGTTCTTC
>NA|TRBD1|TRBV7-8|TRBJ1-1
CASSRQGFTEAFF
TGTGCCAGCAGCCGACAGGGTTTCACTGAAGCTTTCTTT
>few|NA|TRBV5-1|TRBJ2-5
CASSLGGGGSIQETQYF
TGCGCCAGCAGCTTGGGAGGAGGAGGGTCGATTCAAGAGACCCAGTACTTC
>NA|NA|TRBV2|TRBJ1-1
CASSSRQESLAFF
TGTGCCAGCAGTAGTAGACAGGAGTCGTTGGCTTTCTTT
>few|TRBD1|TRBV19|TRBJ2-7
CASSESRTGYEQYF
TGTGCCAGTAGTGAATCCAGGACAGGGTACGAGCAGTACTTC
>NA|NA|TRBV21-1|TRBJ2-2
CASSTYSGTNTGELFF
TGTGCCAGCAGCACCTATAGCGGTACGAACACCGGGGAGCTGTTTTTT
>NA|NA|TRBV7-2|TRBJ2-2
CASSLRRTNTGELFF
TGTGCCAGCAGCTTAAGGCGGACGAACACCGGGGAGCTGTTTTTT
>NA|NA|TRBV5-1|TRBJ2-7
CASSLQGMKDEQYF
TGCGCCAGCAGCTTGCAGGGAATGAAGGACGAGCAGTACTTC
>NA|TRBD2|TRBV9|TRBJ2-7
CASSVAGTINGEQYF
TGTGCCAGCAGCGTAGCGGGGACTATCAACGGCGAGCAGTACTTC
>NA|TRBD1|TRBV9|TRBJ1-4
CASSVGTGNEKLFF
TGTGCCAGCAGCGTAGGGACAGGGAATGAAAAACTGTTTTTT
>NA|NA|TRBV11-2|TRBJ2-1
CASSPQLTAGYNEQFF
TGTGCCAGCAGTCCTCAGCTAACAGCCGGATACAATGAGCAGTTCTTC
>NA|TRBD1|TRBV2|TRBJ2-7
CASSIDRGSYEQYF
TGTGCCAGCAGTATTGACAGGGGGTCCTACGAGCAGTACTTC
>NA|NA|TRBV6-2/TRBV6-3|TRBJ1-2
CASSYSDTAPYGYTF
TGTGCCAGCAGTTACTCGGACACGGCCCCCTATGGCTACACCTTC
>NA|TRBD1|TRBV11-3|TRBJ2-7
CASSSLRGSEQYF
TGTGCCAGCAGCTCACTCAGGGGGAGCGAGCAGTACTTC
>NA|NA|TRBV2|TRBJ2-3
CASSTQGLETDTQYF
TGTGCCAGCAGTACCCAGGGGTTAGAGACAGATACGCAGTATTTT
>NA|TRBD2|TRBV28|TRBJ2-7
CASSSLAGVPSEQYF
TGTGCCAGCAGTTCTCTAGCGGGAGTCCCATCGGAGCAGTACTTC
>NA|NA|TRBV5-4|TRBJ1-5
CASSLDRGFNQPQHF
TGTGCCAGCAGCTTGGACCGAGGATTCAATCAGCCCCAGCATTTT
>NA|TRBD1|TRBV9|TRBJ1-4
CASSDGQVNEKLFF
TGTGCCAGCAGCGACGGACAGGTTAATGAAAAACTGTTTTTT
>NA|TRBD2|TRBV7-9|TRBJ2-5
CASSPGLAGVIETQYF
TGTGCCAGCAGCCCTGGACTAGCGGGAGTTATAGAGACCCAGTACTTC
>NA|NA|TRBV28|TRBJ1-2
CASSSRVRTNYGYTF
TGTGCCAGCAGTTCTCGCGTACGTACTAACTATGGCTACACCTTC
>NA|TRBD1|TRBV7-2|TRBJ2-7
CASSLAIRDRVLEAKSYEQYF
TGTGCCAGCAGCTTAGCGATACGGGACAGGGTTCTAGAGGCCAAGTCCTACGAGCAGTACTTC
>NA|NA|TRBV7-8|TRBJ1-3
CASSLQGVGGNTIYF
TGTGCCAGCAGCTTACAAGGGGTAGGCGGAAACACCATATATTTT
>NA|NA|TRBV7-9|TRBJ1-4
CASGAGGEKLFF
TGTGCCAGCGGTGCGGGGGGTGAAAAACTGTTTTTT
>few|TRBD1|TRBV2|TRBJ1-3
CASTQGYGNTIYF
TGTGCCAGCACACAGGGGTATGGAAACACCATATATTTT
>NA|NA|TRBV3-1/TRBV3-2|TRBJ1-5
CASSQDRTVYSNQPQHF
TGTGCCAGCAGCCAAGATAGGACTGTGTATAGCAATCAGCCCCAGCATTTT
>NA|NA|TRBV18|TRBJ1-2
CASSPPWDMKGYTF
TGTGCCAGCTCACCACCATGGGACATGAAGGGCTACACCTTC